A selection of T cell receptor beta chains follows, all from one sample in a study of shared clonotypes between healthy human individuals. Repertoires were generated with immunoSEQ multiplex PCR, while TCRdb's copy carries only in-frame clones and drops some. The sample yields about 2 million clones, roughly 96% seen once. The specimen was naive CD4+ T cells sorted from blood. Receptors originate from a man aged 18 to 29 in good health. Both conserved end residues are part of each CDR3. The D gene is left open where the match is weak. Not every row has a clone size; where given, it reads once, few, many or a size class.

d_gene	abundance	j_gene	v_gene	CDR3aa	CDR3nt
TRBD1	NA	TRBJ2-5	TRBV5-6	CASSLRQGQTQYF	TGTGCCAGCAGCTTGAGACAGGGCCAAACCCAGTACTTC
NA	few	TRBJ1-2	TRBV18	CASSPPVDGYGYTF	TGTGCCAGCTCACCGCCTGTCGACGGCTATGGCTACACCTTC
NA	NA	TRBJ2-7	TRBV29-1	CSVVDRAYEQYF	TGCAGCGTTGTGGACCGAGCCTACGAGCAGTACTTC
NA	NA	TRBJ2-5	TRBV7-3	CASSRGRQETQYF	TGTGCCAGCAGCCGGGGACGCCAAGAGACCCAGTACTTC
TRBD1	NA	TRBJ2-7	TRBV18	CASSPGTGGSEQYF	TGTGCCAGCTCCCCCGGGACAGGGGGATCCGAGCAGTACTTC
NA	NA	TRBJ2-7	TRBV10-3	CAISAPPDRSSYEQYF	TGTGCCATCAGTGCCCCCCCCGACAGGAGCTCCTACGAGCAGTACTTC
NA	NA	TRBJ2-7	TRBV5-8	CASSYGLTPGLFYEQYF	TGTGCCAGCAGCTATGGATTGACTCCGGGACTTTTCTACGAGCAGTACTTC
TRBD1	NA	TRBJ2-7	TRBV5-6	CASSLPTGVEEQYF	TGTGCCAGCAGCTTGCCTACAGGGGTTGAAGAGCAGTACTTC
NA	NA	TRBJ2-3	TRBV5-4	CASSTSTDTQYF	TGTGCCAGCAGCACGAGCACAGATACGCAGTATTTT
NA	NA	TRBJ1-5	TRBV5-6	CASSLFGDVGNQPQHF	TGTGCCAGCAGCTTGTTTGGGGACGTAGGCAATCAGCCCCAGCATTTT
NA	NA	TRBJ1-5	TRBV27	CASSPVQGNQPQHF	TGTGCCAGCAGTCCCGTACAGGGAAATCAGCCCCAGCATTTT
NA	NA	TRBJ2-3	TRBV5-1	CASSPGTGRGTDTQYF	TGCGCCAGCAGCCCTGGGACCGGGCGAGGGACAGATACGCAGTATTTT
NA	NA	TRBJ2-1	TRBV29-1	CSVYRAHNEQFF	TGCAGCGTGTACCGGGCACACAATGAGCAGTTCTTC
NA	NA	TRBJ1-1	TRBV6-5	CASAEAGLGNTEAFF	TGTGCCTCAGCAGAGGCGGGGCTGGGGAACACTGAAGCTTTCTTT
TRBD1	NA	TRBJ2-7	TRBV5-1	CASSLEGTGPYEQYF	TGCGCCAGCAGCTTGGAGGGGACAGGGCCCTACGAGCAGTACTTC